The entry below describes one TCR beta chain. Its antigen is still unknown. Per the authors' pipeline: Junction-only immunoSEQ data arrived without quality scores, meaning filtering differed. Libraries were prepared by immunoSEQ multiplex PCR; TCRdb keeps only in-frame clonotypes and omits some of them. For V, J and clone size, that table is used; D and trimming come from the DNA. The sample has hundreds of thousands of clones; 97% are singletons. The investigators split CD4+ cells into a CD45RA+ naive subset and a CD45RA-negative memory subset. The data are from a study of shared clonotypes between healthy human individuals. V lost 8 bases and J 8 bases, leaving 13 bases between the germline ends. The CDR3 is 12 residues long. Germline V lookup: CDR1 MDHEN, CDR2 SYDVKM. Whole-study results and caveats: Naive subsets, compared against memory subsets, generally had larger estimated richness values.

The sample taken for sequencing was naive CD4+ T cells sorted from blood. The sample's subset: CD45RA+ positively selected. The receptor was derived from a woman aged 25 to 39 in good health. The chain couples TRBV28 to TRBJ2-4; D is uncertain. The CDR3 coding sequence is TGTGCCAGCCGCGGTAGAGCCCACATTCAGTACTTC. This encodes CASRGRAHIQYF.